The next 22 T cell receptor beta chains were all read from a single sample in a study of T cell responses to AZD1222 COVID-19 vaccine (dated by TCRdb to about 2021). Library preparation employed the immunoSEQ multiplex PCR assay. The table was pulled from immuneACCESS by TCRdb, which kept in-frame rearrangements only. Such tables lose some clones; where checked, under half of the loss comes from unresolved V genes, and the rest has no known cause. This sample gives about 39,000 clones in total; just over 85% of them show up just once. Roughly 29% of the sample goes to the ten largest clones. Explained via the paper, the time point label denotes: about 28 days (+/-7) after the second vaccine dose. Taken with the paper, the label for treatment or condition translates to: meningococcal conjugate vaccine given as trial control. Sequencing used peripheral blood, obtained 28 days after the second dose of the MenACWY control vaccine. These receptors all come from an adult who received the MenACWY meningococcal vaccine as a control.

This clone has just a few counts. The chain employs TRBV19 and TRBJ2-7; TRBD1 matches 8 bases. The V and J ends lost 5 bases and 0 bases, in that order; junction bases with no gene match: 3. This CDR3 has 14 residues. Per the germline V gene, CDR1 is LNHDA and CDR2 is SQIVND (reference sequence). The CDR3: CASSPGGVSYEQYF. CDR3 sequence (DNA): TGTGCCAGTAGTCCAGGGGGCGTCTCCTACGAGCAGTACTTC.

This chain connects TRBV19 to TRBJ2-7; either TRBD1 or TRBD2 may fit D (6 bases each). CDR1 and CDR2 from the germline V gene are LNHDA and SQIVND (reference sequence). The CDR3 has 13 residues. V was cut by 3 bases and J by 6 bases, with 12 bases left in between. CDR3 coding DNA: TGTGCCAGTAGTATCGGCAGGGGAGGCGAGCAGTACTTC. This gives the protein CASSIGRGGEQYF.

The chain is built from TRBV6-1 and TRBJ2-3; 13 bases fit TRBD2. With V trimmed by 8 bases and J by 2 bases, 4 bases remained unmatched. The CDR3 consists of 15 residues. In germline, CDR1 is MNHNS, CDR2 SASEGT. The CDR3: CASAGLAGVTDTQYF. The CDR3 DNA follows: TGTGCCAGCGCCGGACTAGCGGGGGTCACAGATACGCAGTATTTT.

This sequence joins TRBV25-1 and TRBJ2-7; D possibly corresponds to TRBD2 (5 bases). This CDR3 spans 14 amino acids. The ends were cut back, 3 bases at V and 6 bases at J, with 15 bases in the middle. CDR1 and CDR2 from the germline V gene are MGHDK and SYGVNS. The CDR3 here is CASSDKRRGGEQYF. In DNA, the CDR3 is TGTGCCAGCAGTGACAAGCGGCGAGGTGGCGAGCAGTACTTC.

The CDR3 region is CASKPSTGELFF. The CDR3, as DNA: TGTGCCAGTAAGCCCTCGACCGGGGAGCTGTTTTTT. The chain links TRBV19 to TRBJ2-2; D not resolved. V lost 7 bases and J lost 5, with 8 bases in between. Germline lookup yields CDR1 LNHDA and CDR2 SQIVND (reference sequence). The CDR3 extends over 12 amino acids. The full variable domain, in which reference TRBV19 and TRBJ2-2 provide the parts outside the CDR3, is DGGITQSPKYLFRKEGQNVTLSCEQNLNHDAMYWYRQDPGQGLRLIYYSQIVNDFQKGDIAEGYSVSREKKESFPLTVTSAQKNPTAFYLCASKPSTGELFFGEGSRLTVL.

The chain joins TRBV2 to TRBJ2-3, with D tentatively TRBD2 (5 bases). V was shortened by 9 bases and J by 3 bases, with 13 bases between the two germline ends. The CDR3 is 13 residues long. Germline CDR1 reads SNHLY; CDR2 reads FYNNEI. CDR3 nucleotide sequence: TGTGCCAGTGATCGGGAAGGGACAGATACGCAGTATTTT. Residues: CASDREGTDTQYF.

The rearrangement joins TRBV11-3 to TRBJ2-7, with 7 bases aligning to TRBD1. The V segment lost 2 bases and the J segment 6 bases; nucleotides outside the gene matches: 4. This CDR3 comprises 13 residues. Germline CDR1 SGHNT, CDR2 YENEEA. CDR3 nucleotides: TGTGCCAGCAGCTTACAGGGGGTATCCGAGCAGTACTTC. Translated: CASSLQGVSEQYF.

This clone was seen only once. The chain joins TRBV7-2 to TRBJ1-5; 12 nucleotides align to TRBD1. The CDR3 sequence is 14 residues long. Per germline, CDR1 SGHTA and CDR2 FQGNSA. With 4 bases clipped from V and 6 bases from J, the junction kept 1 base outside the gene matches. The CDR3 reads CASSWDRGLQPQHF. Here the CDR3 DNA reads TGTGCCAGCAGCTGGGACAGGGGGCTTCAGCCCCAGCATTTT.

This clone has only one observation. The V gene is TRBV4-2, the J gene TRBJ2-7, with no clear D. The CDR3 contains 14 residues. CDR1 and CDR2 from the germline V gene are LGHNA and YNFKEQ. The V end lost 0 bases, the J end lost 4 bases, and 10 bases lay between the germline ends. The CDR3 spells CASSQEVRAYEQYF. The DNA for the CDR3 is TGTGCCAGCAGCCAAGAAGTCAGAGCGTACGAGCAGTACTTC.

This rearrangement joins TRBV3-1 (or the pseudogene TRBV3-2) to TRBJ1-3; the match to TRBD1 covers 8 bases. The CDR3 spans 18 residues. Germline V gives CDR1 LGHDT, CDR2 YNNKEL (reference sequence). V shed 1 base and J 1 base; nucleotides not matched to a gene: 9. CDR3 loop: CASSQGTGGIGSGNTIYF. For the CDR3, the DNA is TGTGCCAGCAGCCAAGGAACAGGGGGTATCGGATCTGGAAACACCATATATTTT.

The rearrangement joins TRBV5-6 to TRBJ2-7, with D unresolved. This CDR3 contains 12 residues. From germline, CDR1 is SGHDT and CDR2 YYEEEE. Trimming left V 1 base short and J 4 bases short, with 6 bases between. The DNA of the CDR3 is TGTGCCAGCAGCTTGAATCAATACGAGCAGTACTTC. Residues: CASSLNQYEQYF.

This CDR3 is CASSLVGVRANVLTF. CDR3 coding DNA: TGTGCCAGCAGCTTAGTGGGCGTAAGGGCCAACGTCCTGACTTTC. V is TRBV7-9 and J is TRBJ2-6; D not resolved. CDR3 length: 15 amino acids. V shed 1 base and J shed 5 bases, with 9 bases lying between them. CDR1 and CDR2 (germline): SEHNR, FQNEAQ (reference sequence).

CDR3 sequence: CASRDGGPLTIYGYTF. DNA for the CDR3: TGTGCCAGCAGAGACGGGGGGCCGCTAACGATCTATGGCTACACCTTC. The chain recombines TRBV5-4 with TRBJ1-2; possibly TRBD1 for D (6 bases). V lost 5 bases, J lost 4 bases, and 21 bases lay in between. Germline V CDR1 and CDR2: SGHNT, YYREEE (reference sequence). The CDR3 spans 16 residues. Together with reference TRBV5-4 and TRBJ1-2, the CDR3 gives the full variable domain: ETGVTQSPTHLIKTRGQQVTLRCSSQSGHNTVSWYQQALGQGPQFIFQYYREEENGRGNFPPRFSGLQFPNYSSELNVNALELDDSALYLCASRDGGPLTIYGYTFGSGTRLTVV.

The J gene is TRBJ2-7, the V gene TRBV5-1, with D maybe TRBD1 (7 bases). The germline V gene encodes CDR1 SGHRS and CDR2 YFSETQ. V was pared by 1 base and J by 2 bases, with 13 bases between. CDR3 length: 15 residues. The CDR3 loop is CASSLFTGEAYEQYF. CDR3 nucleotides: TGCGCCAGCAGCTTGTTTACAGGGGAGGCCTACGAGCAGTACTTC.

The gene calls are TRBV10-2 and TRBJ1-2; D not resolved. Per the germline V gene, CDR1 is WSHSY and CDR2 is SAAADI. The ends were cut back, 5 bases at V and 3 bases at J, with 10 bases in the middle. This CDR3 region has 13 residues. DNA of the CDR3: TGCGCCAGCAGTTTCGAAGAGGACTATGGCTACACCTTC. It is translated as CASSFEEDYGYTF.

V is TRBV29-1 and J is TRBJ2-1; 12 bases fit TRBD2. This CDR3 region has 16 residues. V lost 6 bases, J lost 9 bases, and 15 bases stayed unmatched. The V gene's germline CDR1 is SQVTM and CDR2 ANQGSEA. The CDR3 protein is CSVGQRASGRAAEQFF. For the CDR3, the DNA is TGCAGCGTAGGACAAAGGGCTAGCGGGAGGGCCGCTGAGCAGTTCTTC.

The chain is built from TRBV5-1 and TRBJ2-1; 7 bases fit TRBD1. The CDR3 extends over 14 amino acids. Germline loops: CDR1 SGHRS, CDR2 YFSETQ. V trimming: 0 bases; J trimming: 8 bases; junction bases outside the gene matches: 5. The CDR3 bases are TGCGCCAGCAGCTTGGCACAGGGGTTGCATGAGCAGTTCTTC. Its protein is CASSLAQGLHEQFF.

The V gene is TRBV6-5, the J gene TRBJ1-5; 8 nucleotides line up with TRBD1. The trim removed 7 bases at V and 6 bases at J, leaving 8 bases unmatched. Germline V gene lookup returns CDR1 MNHEY and CDR2 SVGAGI. This CDR3 has 14 residues. CDR3 DNA: TGTGCCAGCACCGGACAGGGCTTTGGTCAGCCCCAGCATTTT. Encoded protein: CASTGQGFGQPQHF.

The chain combines TRBV30 with TRBJ1-6; D uncertain. Trimming stripped 0 bases from V and 7 bases from J, with 19 bases between. CDR1 is GTSNPN and CDR2 is SVGIG in the germline V gene (reference sequence). This CDR3 has 17 amino acids. CDR3 in amino acids: CAWSVRIFGRSNSPLHF. CDR3 DNA sequence: TGTGCCTGGAGTGTAAGAATTTTCGGGAGATCCAATTCACCCCTCCACTTT.

The rearrangement links TRBV28 to TRBJ2-5, with 7 positions matching TRBD2. This CDR3 region has 16 residues. Germline CDR1 MDHEN, CDR2 SYDVKM. V was clipped by 3 bases and J by 4 bases; unmatched bases: 11. The CDR3 sequence: CASSFLGGRRTETQYF. The CDR3 DNA reads TGTGCCAGCAGTTTTCTCGGCGGGAGACGGACAGAGACCCAGTACTTC.

CDR3 sequence: CASSFSDEQYF. CDR3 DNA: TGTGCCAGCAGTTTTTCCGACGAGCAGTACTTC. V gene TRBV28 combines with J gene TRBJ2-7; D not certain. Trimming took off 3 bases at V and 5 bases at J, with 5 bases between the two ends. There are 11 residues in the CDR3. Per the germline V gene, CDR1 is MDHEN and CDR2 is SYDVKM.

This clone was detected once. V and J are TRBV9 and TRBJ2-2; D call uncertain. Germline loops: CDR1 SGDLS, CDR2 YYNGEE. V was clipped by 1 base and J by 5 bases, with 3 bases between them. This CDR3 region has 12 residues. The CDR3 is CASSVQTGELFF. The CDR3 DNA reads TGTGCCAGCAGCGTACAGACCGGGGAGCTGTTTTTT. Full variable domain (rest looked up from reference TRBV9 and TRBJ2-2): DSGVTQTPKHLITATGQRVTLRCSPRSGDLSVYWYQQSLDQGLQFLIQYYNGEERAKGNILERFSAQQFPDLHSELNLSSLELGDSALYFCASSVQTGELFFGEGSRLTVL.